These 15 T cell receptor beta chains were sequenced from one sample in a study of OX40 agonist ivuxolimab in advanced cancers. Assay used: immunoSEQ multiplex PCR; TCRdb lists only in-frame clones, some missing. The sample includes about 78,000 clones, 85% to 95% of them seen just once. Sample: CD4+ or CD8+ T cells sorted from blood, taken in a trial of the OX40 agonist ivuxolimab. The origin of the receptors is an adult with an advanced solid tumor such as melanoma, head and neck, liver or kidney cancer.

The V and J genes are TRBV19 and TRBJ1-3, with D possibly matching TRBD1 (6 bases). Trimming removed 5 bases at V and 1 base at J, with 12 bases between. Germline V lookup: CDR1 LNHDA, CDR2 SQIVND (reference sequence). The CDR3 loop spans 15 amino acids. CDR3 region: CASSESGTSGNTIYF. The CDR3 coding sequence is TGTGCCAGTAGTGAATCAGGGACATCTGGAAACACCATATATTTT.

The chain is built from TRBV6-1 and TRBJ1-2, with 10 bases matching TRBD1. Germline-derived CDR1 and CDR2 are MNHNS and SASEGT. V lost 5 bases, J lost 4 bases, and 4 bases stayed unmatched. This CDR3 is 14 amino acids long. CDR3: CASSRGQGSYGYTF. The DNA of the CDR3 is TGTGCCAGCAGTAGGGGACAGGGGAGCTATGGCTACACCTTC.

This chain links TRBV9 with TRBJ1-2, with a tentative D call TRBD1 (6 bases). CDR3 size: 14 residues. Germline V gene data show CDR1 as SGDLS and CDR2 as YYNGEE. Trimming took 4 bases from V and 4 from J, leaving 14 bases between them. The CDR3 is CASSTTAGAYGYTF. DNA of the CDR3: TGTGCCAGCAGCACCACCGCGGGGGCCTATGGCTACACCTTC.

As DNA, the CDR3 is TGTGCCAGTAATTCCCCGGCGGCTTACAATGAGCAGTTCTTC. Amino acid sequence: CASNSPAAYNEQFF. The chain employs TRBV19 and TRBJ2-1; D unresolved. From germline, CDR1 is LNHDA and CDR2 SQIVND (reference sequence). The CDR3 totals 14 residues. Between the trimmed V and J ends, which lost 7 bases and 4 bases, there was a span of 14 bases.

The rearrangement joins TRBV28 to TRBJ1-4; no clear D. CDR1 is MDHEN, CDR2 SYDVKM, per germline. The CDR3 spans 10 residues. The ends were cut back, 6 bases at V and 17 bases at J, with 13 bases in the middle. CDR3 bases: TGTGCCAGCAGGGGCATACGTAGTTTTTTT. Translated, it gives CASRGIRSFF.

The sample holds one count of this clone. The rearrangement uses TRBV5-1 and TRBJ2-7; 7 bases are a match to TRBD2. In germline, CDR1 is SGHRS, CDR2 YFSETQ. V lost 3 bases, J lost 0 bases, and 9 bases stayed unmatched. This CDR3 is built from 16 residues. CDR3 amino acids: CASSSLTGGPSYEQYF. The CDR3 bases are TGCGCCAGCAGCTCCTTAACGGGAGGCCCCTCCTACGAGCAGTACTTC.

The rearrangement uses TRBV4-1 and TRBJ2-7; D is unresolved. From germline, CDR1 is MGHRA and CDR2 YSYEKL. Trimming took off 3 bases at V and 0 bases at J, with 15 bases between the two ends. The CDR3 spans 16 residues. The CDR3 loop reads CASSQGPGRSSYEQYF. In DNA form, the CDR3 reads TGCGCCAGCAGCCAGGGCCCAGGCAGGAGCTCCTACGAGCAGTACTTC.

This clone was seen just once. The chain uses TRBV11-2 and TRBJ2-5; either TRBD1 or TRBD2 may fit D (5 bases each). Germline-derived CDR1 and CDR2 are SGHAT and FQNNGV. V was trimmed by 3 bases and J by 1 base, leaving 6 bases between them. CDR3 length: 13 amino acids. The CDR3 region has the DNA TGTGCCAGCAGCTTTGGGGGCCAAGAGACCCAGTACTTC. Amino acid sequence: CASSFGGQETQYF. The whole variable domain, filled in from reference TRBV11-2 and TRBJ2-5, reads EAGVAQSPRYKIIEKRQSVAFWCNPISGHATLYWYQQILGQGPKLLIQFQNNGVVDDSQLPKDRFSAERLKGVDSTLKIQPAKLEDSAVYLCASSFGGQETQYFGPGTRLLVL.

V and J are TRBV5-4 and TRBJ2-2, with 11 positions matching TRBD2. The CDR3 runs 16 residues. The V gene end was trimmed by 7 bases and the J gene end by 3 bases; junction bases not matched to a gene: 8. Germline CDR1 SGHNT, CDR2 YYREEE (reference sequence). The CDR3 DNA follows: TGTGCCAGCGGAAACCTAGCGGGAGGAGACACCGGGGAGCTGTTTTTT. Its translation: CASGNLAGGDTGELFF.

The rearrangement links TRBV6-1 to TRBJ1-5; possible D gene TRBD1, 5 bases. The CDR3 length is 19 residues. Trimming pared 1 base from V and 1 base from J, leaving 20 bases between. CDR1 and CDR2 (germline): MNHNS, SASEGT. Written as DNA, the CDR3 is TGTGCCAGCAGTGAAGAACCTCCCCTAAGGGGCTGGAGCAATCAGCCCCAGCATTTT. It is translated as CASSEEPPLRGWSNQPQHF.

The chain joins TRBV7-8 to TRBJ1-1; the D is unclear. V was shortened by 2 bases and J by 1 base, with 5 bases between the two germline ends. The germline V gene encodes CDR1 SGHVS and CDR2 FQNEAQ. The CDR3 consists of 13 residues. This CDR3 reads CASSLPENTEAFF. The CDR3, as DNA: TGTGCCAGCAGCTTACCCGAGAACACTGAAGCTTTCTTT.

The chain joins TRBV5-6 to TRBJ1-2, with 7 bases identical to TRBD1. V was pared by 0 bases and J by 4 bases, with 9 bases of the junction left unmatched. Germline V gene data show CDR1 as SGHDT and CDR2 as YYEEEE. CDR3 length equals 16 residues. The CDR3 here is CASSLAIGRGGYGYTF. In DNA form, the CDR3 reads TGTGCCAGCAGCTTGGCCATTGGCAGGGGGGGCTATGGCTACACCTTC.

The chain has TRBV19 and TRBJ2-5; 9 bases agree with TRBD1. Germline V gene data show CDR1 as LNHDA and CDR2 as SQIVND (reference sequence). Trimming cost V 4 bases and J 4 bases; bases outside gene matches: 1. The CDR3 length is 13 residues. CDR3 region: CASSRGQGETQYF. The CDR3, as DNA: TGTGCCAGTAGTAGGGGACAGGGAGAGACCCAGTACTTC. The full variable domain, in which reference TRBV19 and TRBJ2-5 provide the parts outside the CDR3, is DGGITQSPKYLFRKEGQNVTLSCEQNLNHDAMYWYRQDPGQGLRLIYYSQIVNDFQKGDIAEGYSVSREKKESFPLTVTSAQKNPTAFYLCASSRGQGETQYFGPGTRLLVL.

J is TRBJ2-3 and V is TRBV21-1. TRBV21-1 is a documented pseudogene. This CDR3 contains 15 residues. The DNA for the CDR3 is TGTGCCAGCAGCACTAGCCCTCGGGGCGTAGATACGCAGTATTTT. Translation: CASSTSPRGVDTQYF.

The CDR3 is CASSNESWQGGPKNIQYF. The CDR3 bases are TGTGCCAGCAGCAATGAGTCTTGGCAGGGTGGTCCCAAAAACATTCAGTACTTC. J is TRBJ2-4 and V is TRBV7-9; perhaps TRBD1 as D (5 bases). From germline, CDR1 is SEHNR and CDR2 FQNEAQ (reference sequence). Trimming removed 5 bases at V and 2 bases at J, with 22 bases between. There are 18 residues in the CDR3.